The present TCR beta chain was sequenced within a study of tumor-infiltrating lymphocytes in primary liver carcinoma. The overall study: All lesions had stage T1-T3 N0M0 and roughly 4.2 to 10 cm widths.

The table lists this clonotype with many counts. Antigen: not known. The investigators made TCR beta cDNA from 400 to 550 ng total RNA, using a constant-region primer. A slightly modified ARM-PCR protocol with three nested multiplex PCR rounds produced these TCR beta libraries. Investigators reported that the first two PCR rounds, at roughly 11 cycles each, used TRBV1-TRBV30 forward primers with a C-beta reverse primer. TCRdb re-called the multiplex PCR reads through MiXCR, storing one row per CDR3 protein. The sample contains roughly 100,000 distinct CDR3 sequences, around 83% of which appear only once. Findings and caveats of the study: Tumor-adjacent and tumor-blood pairs shared a smaller degree of overlap than tumor region pairs. Only about 7-25% of top clones were detected in each of the five tumor regions. Tumors carried a top-250-clone fraction significantly exceeding that of blood (p = 0.039).

Scientists recovered RNA and DNA together from roughly 21-30 mg of unsorted bulk tissue. The V end lost 5 bases, the J end lost 0 bases, and 17 bases lay between the germline ends. Germline V lookup: CDR1 MNHEY, CDR2 SVGEGT. The CDR3 extends over 16 amino acids. The sequence was obtained from a man in his forties or fifties with primary liver carcinoma and hepatitis B virus infection. The V gene is TRBV6-2 or TRBV6-3, the J gene TRBJ2-7; D call uncertain. Sample: liver tumor tissue from sampling region 3. Documented subset: tumor region T3, left-lateral pole. The chain's CDR3 is CASSSGRSRSSYEQYF. CDR3 sequence (DNA): TGTGCCAGCAGTAGTGGGCGGAGCCGCAGCTCCTACGAGCAGTACTTC.